Below, 10 T cell receptor beta chains from the same sample are listed, as sequenced in a study of T cell repertoires and HLA-DP antigens (dated by TCRdb to 2016 to 2019). These TCRs are of unknown antigen specificity. The method behind the library was the immunoSEQ multiplex PCR assay. Entries here come from immuneACCESS through TCRdb and include only in-frame sequences with V and J called. Some clones fail to appear in such tables; in the studies checked, an unresolved V gene covers under half of the shortfall, and the cause of the remainder is unknown. The sample table lists about 73,000 clones, over 75% of them with a count of one. The ten largest clonotypes hold around 1.4% of the sample. The sequenced material came from CD4+ T cells from PBMCs. The receptors shown here come from a man in his 60s in good health and CMV-seronegative.

The chain recombines TRBV28 with TRBJ1-2; perhaps TRBD1 as D (6 bases). This CDR3 spans 16 amino acids. Germline V gives CDR1 MDHEN, CDR2 SYDVKM. Trimming pared 5 bases from V and 2 bases from J, leaving 18 bases between. This CDR3 reads CASSLGGGGGNYGYTF. The DNA of the CDR3 is TGTGCCAGCAGTCTAGGGGGGGGCGGGGGAAACTATGGCTACACCTTC.

The rearrangement joins TRBV6-1 to TRBJ2-1, with 11 bases lining up with TRBD1. Germline lookup yields CDR1 MNHNS and CDR2 SASEGT. With V trimmed by 6 bases and J by 7 bases, 5 bases remained unmatched. This CDR3 region has 14 residues. The CDR3 nucleotides read TGTGCCAGCAGGGACGGACAGGGGGCGAATGAGCAGTTCTTC. Translation gives CASRDGQGANEQFF.

This clone was counted a few times. J is TRBJ2-5 and V is TRBV5-4; 7 positions agree with TRBD1. After removal of 0 bases from V and 4 bases from J, the junction contained 0 bases not matched to a gene. The CDR3 sequence is 13 residues long. Germline-derived CDR1 and CDR2 are SGHNT and YYREEE (reference sequence). The DNA for the CDR3 is TGTGCCAGCAGCTTGGCAGGGGGAGAGACCCAGTACTTC. Protein: CASSLAGGETQYF.

The chain recombines TRBV11-3 with TRBJ1-1; D gene uncertain. The CDR3 is 15 residues long. The germline V gene has CDR1 SGHNT and CDR2 YENEEA. Deletions cut 1 base from V and 1 base from J, with 10 bases between. DNA of the CDR3: TGTGCCAGCAGCTTAGGGGCAGGAGAGAACACTGAAGCTTTCTTT. It codes for CASSLGAGENTEAFF.

This chain uses TRBV6-6 with TRBJ1-1, with TRBD1 matching over 11 bases. CDR3 length equals 15 residues. CDR1 and CDR2 (germline): MNHNY, SVGAGI (reference sequence). J was trimmed by 7 bases and V by 6 bases; bases with no gene match: 10. The CDR3 sequence is CASSPGTGGKGEAFF. DNA of the CDR3: TGTGCCAGCAGCCCCGGGACAGGGGGAAAGGGTGAAGCTTTCTTT.

In the case of this clone: Other DNA sequences in the same sample also yield this CDR3. The V gene is TRBV20-1, the J gene TRBJ2-1; D gene uncertain. The CDR3 has 10 amino acids. V shed 5 bases and J shed 8 bases, with 7 bases lying between them. Per the germline V gene, CDR1 is DFQATT and CDR2 is SNEGSKA (reference sequence). CDR3 amino acids: CSASHHEQFF. CDR3 nucleotides: TGCAGTGCTTCGCACCATGAGCAGTTCTTC.

A single count supports this clone. The chain uses TRBV7-2 and TRBJ1-4, with D hard to call. The CDR3 has 15 amino acids. Trimming took off 5 bases at V and 0 bases at J, with 10 bases between the two ends. Germline V gives CDR1 SGHTA, CDR2 FQGNSA. The CDR3: CASSNQVATNEKLFF. CDR3 DNA sequence: TGTGCCAGCAGCAATCAGGTTGCAACTAATGAAAAACTGTTTTTT.

The chain couples TRBV7-9 to TRBJ2-6; perhaps TRBD1 as D (5 bases). The V end lost 4 bases, the J end lost 2 bases, and 9 bases lay between the germline ends. CDR1 and CDR2 from the germline V gene are SEHNR and FQNEAQ (reference sequence). CDR3 length: 15 amino acids. The CDR3 loop is CASSSLGAGANVLTF. For the CDR3, the DNA is TGTGCCAGCAGCTCTCTAGGGGCTGGGGCCAACGTCCTGACTTTC.

This chain links TRBV7-9 with TRBJ2-1; 9 bases line up with TRBD2. The V gene end was trimmed by 4 bases and the J gene end by 6 bases; junction bases not matched to a gene: 16. The CDR3 has 18 residues. The V gene's germline CDR1 is SEHNR and CDR2 FQNEAQ (reference sequence). The CDR3 DNA reads TGTGCCAGCAGCTCCCGGACTAGCGTTCCACAAAGTGGCAATGAGCAGTTCTTC. It yields the protein CASSSRTSVPQSGNEQFF.

This chain uses TRBV9 with TRBJ1-4, with no clear D. Between the trimmed V and J ends, which lost 4 bases and 8 bases, there was a span of 15 bases. The CDR3 runs to 14 residues. Germline V gives CDR1 SGDLS, CDR2 YYNGEE. The CDR3 region is CASSSTLAGEKLFF. The DNA of the CDR3 is TGTGCCAGCAGCTCTACACTGGCGGGCGAAAAACTGTTTTTT.